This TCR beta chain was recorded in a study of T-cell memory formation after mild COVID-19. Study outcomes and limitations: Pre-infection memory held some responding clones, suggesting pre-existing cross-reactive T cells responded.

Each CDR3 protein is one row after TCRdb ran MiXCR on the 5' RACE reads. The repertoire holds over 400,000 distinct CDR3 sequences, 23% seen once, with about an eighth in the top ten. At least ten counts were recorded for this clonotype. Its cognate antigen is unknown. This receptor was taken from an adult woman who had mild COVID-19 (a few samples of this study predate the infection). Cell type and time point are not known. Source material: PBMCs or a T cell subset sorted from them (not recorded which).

The CDR3, as DNA: TGTGCCTACCGGACAACGACCGCGGAGACCCAGTACTTC. Protein sequence: CAYRTTTAETQYF. J is TRBJ2-5 and V is TRBV30; D possibly corresponds to TRBD1 (5 bases). V gave up 7 bases and J gave up 5 bases, with 17 bases separating them. The CDR3 consists of 13 residues. Germline values: CDR1 GTSNPN, CDR2 SVGIG (reference sequence).